This entry lists 18 T cell receptor beta chains sequenced from one sample in a study of blood T cell repertoires in COVID-19. Profiling relied on immunoSEQ multiplex PCR, and the TCRdb table lists in-frame clones only, not all of them. The sample includes around 180,000 clones, approximately 85% of them seen just once. The sequencing sample was made of peripheral blood. Receptors originate from a man in his 60s with acute or convalescent COVID-19.

The V gene is TRBV7-2, the J gene TRBJ2-1; TRBD2 matches 7 bases. The CDR3 has 17 amino acids. CDR1 is SGHTA and CDR2 is FQGNSA in the germline V gene. After removal of 5 bases from V and 5 bases from J, the junction contained 15 bases not matched to a gene. CDR3 region: CASSAYPTGGSDNEQFF. The CDR3 nucleotides are TGTGCCAGCAGCGCCTACCCAACTGGCGGGAGTGACAATGAGCAGTTCTTC.

This chain links TRBV6-6 with TRBJ2-7, with 12 bases lining up with TRBD1. V dropped 6 bases and J dropped 7; count of bases not matched to a gene: 10. The CDR3 is made up of 15 amino acids. The germline gives CDR1 MNHNY, CDR2 SVGAGI (reference sequence). CDR3 bases: TGTGCCAGCAGCATAAGGGGACAGGGGGCTGGGGAGCAGTACTTC. Residues: CASSIRGQGAGEQYF.

In regard to this clone: Sequence at one end of the junction differs from germline and may be a read error. The chain carries TRBV5-6 and TRBJ1-2; D possibly corresponds to TRBD1 (5 bases). From germline, CDR1 is SGHDT and CDR2 YYEEEE. The CDR3 has 14 amino acids. As DNA, the CDR3 is TGTGCCAGCACCTTGGACACTACTAACTATGGCTACACCTTC. Protein: CASTLDTTNYGYTF.

The V gene is TRBV28, the J gene TRBJ1-2, with TRBD1 identical over 7 bases. Germline V lookup: CDR1 MDHEN, CDR2 SYDVKM. Trimming at V came to 4 bases and at J to 4 bases, leaving 6 bases not matched to a gene. The CDR3 totals 14 residues. This chain's CDR3 is CASSSTGTAYGYTF. CDR3 nucleotide sequence: TGTGCCAGCAGTTCCACCGGGACAGCCTATGGCTACACCTTC.

This chain uses TRBV7-2 with TRBJ2-1, with TRBD2 matching over 8 bases. This CDR3 is built from 11 residues. J lost 13 bases, V lost 5 bases, and 4 bases had no gene match. CDR1 is SGHTA, CDR2 FQGNSA, per germline. CDR3 sequence reads: CASSPGGEQFF. The CDR3 DNA is TGTGCCAGCAGCCCGGGAGGGGAACAGTTCTTC.

V gene TRBV6-5 combines with J gene TRBJ1-1, with 7 bases lining up with TRBD1. The CDR3 extends over 14 amino acids. Germline V CDR1 and CDR2: MNHEY, SVGAGI. J lost 5 bases, V lost 6 bases, and 9 bases had no gene match. The CDR3: CASSVLEGATEAFF. The CDR3 DNA reads TGTGCCAGCAGCGTATTAGAGGGGGCTACTGAAGCTTTCTTT.

CDR3 coding DNA: TGTGCCAGCAGCCAGAACGCAGGGCTGGAGCTGTTTTTT. Encoded protein: CASSQNAGLELFF. The genes are TRBV9 and TRBJ2-2; D may be TRBD1 (5 bases). The CDR3 loop spans 13 amino acids. Germline CDR1 is SGDLS and CDR2 is YYNGEE. The V and J ends lost 4 bases and 10 bases respectively, with 14 bases between them.

The chain has TRBV28 and TRBJ2-2; weak D call: TRBD2 (6 bases). The germline V and J ends were trimmed by 7 bases and 4 bases, with 10 bases remaining between them. CDR3 length: 13 residues. The germline gives CDR1 MDHEN, CDR2 SYDVKM. CDR3 nucleotides: TGTGCCAGCATGGGACTGCTCACCGGGGAGCTGTTTTTT. Translated: CASMGLLTGELFF.

The V and J genes are TRBV5-4 and TRBJ2-1, with 12 bases matching TRBD2. V lost 4 bases and J lost 12; bases outside the gene matches: 11. The germline V gene has CDR1 SGHNT and CDR2 YYREEE (reference sequence). This CDR3 is built from 15 residues. CDR3 coding DNA: TGTGCCAGCAGCGACCTCCAGACTAGCGGGAGTCCGCAGTTCTTC. It specifies CASSDLQTSGSPQFF.

This rearrangement joins TRBV7-8 to TRBJ2-7; maybe TRBD1 (5 bases). Germline CDR1 is SGHVS and CDR2 is FQNEAQ. Trimming removed 4 bases at V and 2 bases at J, with 12 bases between. CDR3 length: 14 residues. CDR3 in DNA: TGTGCCAGCAGCTCGATGGCAGGGACCTACGAGCAGTACTTC. It translates to CASSSMAGTYEQYF.

This clone was seen more than once but under ten times. This chain's CDR3 is CASSYLWTGGADTQYF. The CDR3 DNA reads TGTGCCAGCAGTTATCTATGGACAGGGGGGGCAGATACGCAGTATTTT. The gene calls are TRBV27 and TRBJ2-3; 10 bases are a match to TRBD1. The V gene's germline CDR1 is MNHEY and CDR2 SMNVEV (reference sequence). Trimming took 4 bases from V and 4 from J; bases not matched to a gene: 8. This CDR3 region has 16 residues.

The gene calls are TRBV7-2 and TRBJ2-7; 8 bases are a match to TRBD2. Germline V gene data show CDR1 as SGHTA and CDR2 as FQGNSA. V shed 6 bases and J 6 bases; nucleotides not matched to a gene: 13. This CDR3 contains 15 residues. The CDR3 DNA reads TGTGCCAGCAGTCGAGAATGGGGGACTAGATCCGAGCAGTACTTC. This gives the protein CASSREWGTRSEQYF.

The chain is built from TRBV28 and TRBJ2-1, with TRBD1 identical over 9 bases. This CDR3 has 15 amino acids. The germline CDR1 and CDR2 sequences are MDHEN and SYDVKM. Unmatched junction bases numbered 16, after V lost 8 bases and J lost 11 bases. The CDR3 bases are TGTGCCAGCGACTCGGGGACAGGGATCTTACGGCAGCAGTTCTTC. It specifies CASDSGTGILRQQFF.

The gene calls are TRBV28 and TRBJ1-2; TRBD1 is a possible D gene (5 bases). CDR3 length equals 12 residues. Germline V gene lookup returns CDR1 MDHEN and CDR2 SYDVKM. Trimming took 7 bases from V and 7 from J, leaving 13 bases between them. The CDR3 DNA sequence: TGTGCCAGCACCATAGGGGTTCTTGGCTACACCTTC. It specifies CASTIGVLGYTF.

This chain connects TRBV4-3 to TRBJ2-7, with D possibly being TRBD1 (6 bases). Germline values: CDR1 LGHNA, CDR2 YSLEER. Trimming removed 0 bases from V and 4 bases from J, with 16 bases in between. This CDR3 is 16 amino acids long. This CDR3 is CASSQDVTGIGYEQYF. CDR3 sequence (DNA): TGCGCCAGCAGCCAAGATGTGACAGGCATCGGATACGAGCAGTACTTC.

This chain uses TRBV5-1 with TRBJ2-7; 7 positions agree with TRBD1. This CDR3 spans 14 amino acids. CDR1 is SGHRS, CDR2 YFSETQ, per germline. The V gene end was trimmed by 0 bases and the J gene end by 6 bases; junction bases not matched to a gene: 6. The CDR3 region has the DNA TGCGCCAGCAGCTTGGGACAGGGCTTACTCGAGCAGTACTTC. Amino acid sequence: CASSLGQGLLEQYF.

The rearrangement uses TRBV6-5 and TRBJ2-3; 7 nucleotides agree with TRBD1. Germline V gene data show CDR1 as MNHEY and CDR2 as SVGAGI. The CDR3 contains 16 residues. The J segment lost 2 bases and the V segment lost 0 bases, leaving 5 bases of the junction unmatched. The DNA for the CDR3 is TGTGCCAGCAGTTACTCAGGGGACAGATTCACAGATACGCAGTATTTT. Amino acids: CASSYSGDRFTDTQYF.

In regard to this clone: The sample has other DNA sequences that encode this CDR3 too. The gene calls are TRBV27 and TRBJ2-7; D unresolved. CDR3 length: 11 residues. CDR1 MNHEY and CDR2 SMNVEV come from the germline V gene (reference sequence). The V gene lost 4 bases and the J gene lost 4 bases, with 5 bases spanning the gap. This chain's CDR3 is CASSSYYEQYF. CDR3 bases: TGTGCCAGCAGTTCGTATTACGAGCAGTACTTC.